The 16 T cell receptor beta chains presented below share a single source sample, sequenced in a study of shared clonotypes between healthy human individuals. Sequencing was performed with immunoSEQ multiplex PCR; in TCRdb, only in-frame clones are kept and a portion is missing. The data contain about 480,000 clones, around 74% of them singletons. Sequenced sample: PBMCs. The source of these receptors is a woman aged 40 to 50 in good health. Some clones in this sample may be carry-over from other donors' samples.

This clone was detected only a few times. The V call is TRBV7-9, the J call TRBJ2-7, with 10 bases that match TRBD2. With V trimmed by 2 bases and J by 6 bases, 13 bases remained unmatched. This CDR3 comprises 17 residues. CDR1 and CDR2 (germline): SEHNR, FQNEAQ (reference sequence). The CDR3 here is CASSLTPPSGRSGEQYF. The CDR3 DNA is TGTGCCAGCAGCTTAACCCCGCCTAGCGGGAGATCCGGCGAGCAGTACTTC.

This chain joins TRBV7-9 and TRBJ2-3, with D possibly being TRBD2 (6 bases). The germline V gene has CDR1 SEHNR and CDR2 FQNEAQ (reference sequence). The CDR3 has 18 amino acids. Between the trimmed V and J ends, which lost 0 bases and 5 bases, there was a span of 21 bases. The CDR3 coding sequence is TGTGCCAGCAGCTTAGCCTTCGGCCGCGGGCGGGAAATAGATACGCAGTATTTT. Its translation: CASSLAFGRGREIDTQYF.

The chain uses TRBV4-3 and TRBJ1-2; 7 nucleotides agree with TRBD1. CDR1 and CDR2 (germline): LGHNA, YSLEER. The CDR3 is made up of 13 amino acids. The V and J ends lost 5 bases and 8 bases, in that order; junction bases with no gene match: 8. In nucleotides, the CDR3 is TGCGCCAGCAGCTCTCGACAGGGTGACGGCTACACCTTC. It yields the protein CASSSRQGDGYTF.

V usage is TRBV28 and J usage is TRBJ1-4, with 8 positions matching TRBD1. V was clipped by 6 bases and J by 2 bases; unmatched bases: 5. The CDR3 is 15 amino acids. Germline assignment: CDR1 MDHEN and CDR2 SYDVKM. CDR3 DNA: TGTGCCAGCAGGACCACAGGGGGTACTAATGAAAAACTGTTTTTT. As protein: CASRTTGGTNEKLFF.

In DNA, the CDR3 is TGTGCCAGCAGCGTAGCCGGGGACGGTTCCTACGAGCAGTACTTC. Encoded protein: CASSVAGDGSYEQYF. The rearrangement links TRBV9 to TRBJ2-7; D may correspond to TRBD1 or TRBD2 (5 bases each). Looked up from germline, CDR1 is SGDLS and CDR2 is YYNGEE. The CDR3 consists of 15 residues. The V end lost 0 bases, the J end lost 1 base, and 11 bases lay between the germline ends.

The chain carries TRBV19 and TRBJ1-4; D gene ambiguous. The germline gives CDR1 LNHDA, CDR2 SQIVND (reference sequence). The germline V and J ends were trimmed by 3 bases and 8 bases, with 13 bases remaining between them. The CDR3 runs 14 residues. CDR3 sequence: CASSILGDGEKLFF. The CDR3 coding sequence is TGTGCCAGTAGTATTTTAGGCGATGGGGAAAAACTGTTTTTT.

The V and J genes are TRBV10-2 and TRBJ2-3; D not resolved. Germline values: CDR1 WSHSY, CDR2 SAAADI. V lost 5 bases to trimming and J lost 0 bases, with 9 bases between them. CDR3 length equals 14 residues. For the CDR3, the DNA is TGCGCCAGCAGTAATTTTTTGAGCACAGATACGCAGTATTTT. It yields the protein CASSNFLSTDTQYF.

The gene calls are TRBV30 and TRBJ1-1; D gene ambiguous. Germline CDR1 is GTSNPN and CDR2 is SVGIG (reference sequence). The CDR3 is 14 residues long. Trimming left V 0 bases short and J 1 base short, with 9 bases between. CDR3 sequence (DNA): TGTGCCTGGAGTGTGGGAATGGGGAACACTGAAGCTTTCTTT. This codes for CAWSVGMGNTEAFF.

The chain employs TRBV29-1 and TRBJ2-5; 7 bases match TRBD1. The CDR3 extends over 14 amino acids. V lost 3 bases to trimming and J lost 4 bases; unmatched junction nucleotides: 8. Germline assignment: CDR1 SQVTM and CDR2 ANQGSEA. CDR3 sequence: CSVDGQGVRETQYF. CDR3 DNA: TGCAGCGTTGACGGGCAGGGGGTCCGAGAGACCCAGTACTTC.

J is TRBJ2-6 and V is TRBV29-1; D gene ambiguous. This CDR3 has 17 amino acids. V dropped 5 bases and J dropped 5 bases, with 22 bases sitting between them. The germline CDR1 and CDR2 sequences are SQVTM and ANQGSEA. DNA of the CDR3: TGCAGCGTTTTTTGCGTAAGCATACAAAGTCGGGCCAACGTCCTGACTTTC. Translating it yields CSVFCVSIQSRANVLTF.

The table lists this clone with a count of one. The chain carries TRBV25-1 and TRBJ2-5, with D possibly matching TRBD2 (5 bases). Per germline, CDR1 MGHDK and CDR2 SYGVNS. The CDR3 totals 14 residues. V was cut by 8 bases and J by 4 bases, with 17 bases left in between. DNA of the CDR3: TGTGCCAGCCTGAAAACTAGTCTAGGAGAGACCCAGTACTTC. It is translated as CASLKTSLGETQYF.

This chain links TRBV7-3 with TRBJ1-2, with D perhaps matching TRBD1 (5 bases). The V and J ends lost 1 base and 3 bases respectively, with 21 bases between them. The CDR3 sequence is 18 residues long. From germline, CDR1 is SGHTA and CDR2 FQGTGA. The CDR3 DNA sequence: TGTGCCAGCAGCTTAATGGGGCAAGGACCAGGTTCTGACTATGGCTACACCTTC. This translates into CASSLMGQGPGSDYGYTF. Complete variable domain (other parts from reference TRBV7-3 and TRBJ1-2): GAGVSQTPSNKVTEKGKYVELRCDPISGHTALYWYRQSLGQGPEFLIYFQGTGAADDSGLPNDRFFAVRPEGSVSTLKIQRTERGDSAVYLCASSLMGQGPGSDYGYTFGSGTRLTVV.

This clone has a handful of counts. The V gene is TRBV18, the J gene TRBJ1-1, with 7 positions matching TRBD1. J was trimmed by 1 base and V by 1 base; bases with no gene match: 6. This CDR3 is built from 16 residues. The germline V gene encodes CDR1 KGHSH and CDR2 LQKENI. The DNA for the CDR3 is TGTGCCAGCTCACCACGATCTGGACAGGCGAACACTGAAGCTTTCTTT. It translates to CASSPRSGQANTEAFF.

V and J are TRBV6-1 and TRBJ2-7; D gene uncertain. Looked up from germline, CDR1 is MNHNS and CDR2 is SASEGT. This CDR3 is built from 15 residues. Trimming pared 2 bases from V and 0 bases from J, leaving 11 bases between. CDR3 DNA: TGTGCCAGCAGTGAACAAATAGGTAGCTCCTACGAGCAGTACTTC. Its translation: CASSEQIGSSYEQYF.

The V and J genes are TRBV25-1 and TRBJ2-3; 9 nucleotides agree with TRBD2. After removal of 6 bases from V and 4 bases from J, the junction contained 2 bases not matched to a gene. This CDR3 region has 13 residues. Germline-derived CDR1 and CDR2 are MGHDK and SYGVNS. CDR3 region: CASRIAGADTQYF. The CDR3 nucleotides are TGTGCCAGCAGGATAGCGGGAGCAGATACGCAGTATTTT.

The gene calls are TRBV7-2 and TRBJ2-2, with a weak D call TRBD2 (5 bases). The V end was cut by 5 bases, the J end by 2 bases, with 12 bases between. The CDR3 loop spans 15 amino acids. Germline V lookup: CDR1 SGHTA, CDR2 FQGNSA. CDR3 amino acids: CASSPRTGNTGELFF. The CDR3 nucleotides are TGTGCCAGCAGCCCCCGGACGGGAAACACCGGGGAGCTGTTTTTT.